This TCR beta chain was sequenced during a study of OX40 agonist ivuxolimab in advanced cancers. Study in general: Intravenous ivuxolimab at 0.01 to 10 mg/kg was given to patients every 2 weeks.

Profiling relied on immunoSEQ multiplex PCR, and the TCRdb table lists in-frame clones only, not all of them. The sample carries 45,000 to 50,000 clones, approximately 91% recorded once. Enrollment shut out patients with autoimmune disease history or systemic immunosuppression. The timepoints at which blood was sampled were baseline, cycle 4 day 1, and cycle 7 day 1. V lost 10 bases to trimming and J lost 7 bases, with 20 bases between them. CDR3 length: 13 amino acids. The germline V gene has CDR1 SGHTA and CDR2 FQGNSA. This clonotype was sampled from an adult with an advanced solid tumor such as melanoma, head and neck, liver or kidney cancer. This rearrangement joins TRBV7-2 to TRBJ2-7, with D possibly matching TRBD2 (6 bases). This sample comprised CD4+ or CD8+ T cells sorted from blood, obtained in a trial of the OX40 agonist ivuxolimab. CDR3 protein: CAIREQGGIEQYF. In nucleotides, the CDR3 is TGTGCCATTAGGGAGCAGGGAGGAATAGAGCAGTACTTC.